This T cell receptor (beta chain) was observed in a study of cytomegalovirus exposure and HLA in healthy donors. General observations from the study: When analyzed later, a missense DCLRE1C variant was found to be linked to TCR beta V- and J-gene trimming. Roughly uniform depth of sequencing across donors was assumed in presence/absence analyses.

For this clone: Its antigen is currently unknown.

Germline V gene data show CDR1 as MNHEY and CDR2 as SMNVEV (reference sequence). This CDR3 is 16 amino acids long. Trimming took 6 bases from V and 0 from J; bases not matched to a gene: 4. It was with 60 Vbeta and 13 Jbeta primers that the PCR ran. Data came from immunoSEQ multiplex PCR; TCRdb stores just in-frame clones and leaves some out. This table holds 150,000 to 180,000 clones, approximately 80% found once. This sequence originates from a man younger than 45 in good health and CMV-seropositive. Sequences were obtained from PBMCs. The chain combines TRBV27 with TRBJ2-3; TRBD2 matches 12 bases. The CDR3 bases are TGTGCCAGCAGCTTCGGGACTAGCGGGAGCACAGATACGCAGTATTTT. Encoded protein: CASSFGTSGSTDTQYF.